One sample yielded the 10 T cell receptor beta chains listed below, sequenced in a study of blood T cell repertoires in COVID-19. Assay used: immunoSEQ multiplex PCR; TCRdb lists only in-frame clones, some missing. The sample includes about 150,000 clones, around 84% of them seen just once. The sample comprised peripheral blood. The receptors shown here come from a woman between 50 and 59 years old with acute or convalescent COVID-19.

The chain links TRBV14 to TRBJ1-1; 8 bases line up with TRBD1. Germline trimming cut 5 bases from V and 0 bases from J; bases unmatched to any gene: 5. Germline CDR1 and CDR2: SGHDN and FVKESK. This CDR3 contains 15 residues. The CDR3 reads CASSGDRRMNTEAFF. The CDR3 DNA sequence: TGTGCCAGCAGCGGGGACAGGAGAATGAACACTGAAGCTTTCTTT.

The gene calls are TRBV4-1 and TRBJ1-1; D perhaps matches TRBD1 (6 bases). Germline CDR1 and CDR2: MGHRA and YSYEKL. The CDR3 runs 17 residues. V lost 3 bases and J lost 2, with 19 bases in between. The CDR3 spells CASSQNWGGGFNTEAFF. DNA for the CDR3: TGCGCCAGCAGCCAGAACTGGGGGGGCGGGTTTAACACTGAAGCTTTCTTT.

V is TRBV6-5 and J is TRBJ1-3; the match to TRBD1 covers 11 bases. Germline V gene data show CDR1 as MNHEY and CDR2 as SVGAGI. The CDR3 is 16 residues long. V lost 2 bases, J lost 1 base, and 1 base stayed unmatched. The chain's CDR3 is CASSYGTGGSGNTIYF. In nucleotides, the CDR3 is TGTGCCAGCAGTTACGGGACAGGGGGTTCTGGAAACACCATATATTTT.

This clone was observed a handful of times. The chain employs TRBV24-1 and TRBJ1-5, with unresolved D. V lost 4 bases to trimming and J lost 0 bases, with 6 bases between them. The CDR3 contains 14 residues. CDR1 and CDR2 from the germline V gene are KGHDR and SFDVKD. CDR3 sequence reads: CATSEGTSNQPQHF. In DNA form, the CDR3 reads TGTGCCACCAGTGAGGGCACTAGCAATCAGCCCCAGCATTTT.

The V call is TRBV7-8, the J call TRBJ1-2; D unclear. Trimming pared 1 base from V and 4 bases from J, leaving 13 bases between. The germline CDR1 and CDR2 sequences are SGHVS and FQNEAQ. This CDR3 has 15 residues. The chain's CDR3 is CASSLVAAAPYGYTF. As DNA, the CDR3 is TGTGCCAGCAGCTTAGTAGCGGCCGCCCCCTATGGCTACACCTTC.

The chain is built from TRBV7-2 and TRBJ1-3, with D uncertain. The CDR3 length is 15 residues. The germline V and J ends were trimmed by 1 base and 0 bases, with 7 bases remaining between them. Germline CDR1 SGHTA, CDR2 FQGNSA. The CDR3 DNA is TGTGCCAGCAGCTTAGGGGCAGGCTCTGGAAACACCATATATTTT. Protein sequence: CASSLGAGSGNTIYF.

V and J are TRBV10-2 and TRBJ1-2; 12 bases map to TRBD1. The CDR3 length is 17 residues. The junction had 10 bases not matched to a gene; V was cut back by 5 bases and J by 3 bases. CDR1 is WSHSY, CDR2 SAAADI, per germline. CDR3 nucleotide sequence: TGCGCCAGCAGTAGCCGGGACAGGGGGCTTTACGACTATGGCTACACCTTC. This encodes CASSSRDRGLYDYGYTF.

V usage is TRBV6-5 and J usage is TRBJ1-2; 7 bases line up with TRBD1. J gave up 0 bases and V 4 bases, and 5 bases lay outside the gene matches. The V gene's germline CDR1 is MNHEY and CDR2 SVGAGI. The CDR3 is 15 amino acids. The DNA of the CDR3 is TGTGCCAGCAGTTTGGTCAGGGGGGCTAACTATGGCTACACCTTC. Translated: CASSLVRGANYGYTF.

This chain joins TRBV6-5 and TRBJ1-4; 8 positions match TRBD1. Germline CDR1 reads MNHEY; CDR2 reads SVGAGI. This CDR3 contains 14 residues. Trimming took 6 bases from V and 8 from J; bases not matched to a gene: 8. In nucleotides, the CDR3 is TGTGCCAGCAGCCTTCGACAGGGGTCGGAAAAACTGTTTTTT. It specifies CASSLRQGSEKLFF.

The chain uses TRBV10-3 and TRBJ1-1; 9 positions match TRBD1. Per the germline V gene, CDR1 is ENHRY and CDR2 is SYGVKD. This CDR3 has 15 amino acids. The V gene end was trimmed by 6 bases and the J gene end by 1 base; junction bases not matched to a gene: 6. The DNA for the CDR3 is TGTGCCATCAGGGCGACAGGGGGGGAGAACACTGAAGCTTTCTTT. It codes for CAIRATGGENTEAFF.